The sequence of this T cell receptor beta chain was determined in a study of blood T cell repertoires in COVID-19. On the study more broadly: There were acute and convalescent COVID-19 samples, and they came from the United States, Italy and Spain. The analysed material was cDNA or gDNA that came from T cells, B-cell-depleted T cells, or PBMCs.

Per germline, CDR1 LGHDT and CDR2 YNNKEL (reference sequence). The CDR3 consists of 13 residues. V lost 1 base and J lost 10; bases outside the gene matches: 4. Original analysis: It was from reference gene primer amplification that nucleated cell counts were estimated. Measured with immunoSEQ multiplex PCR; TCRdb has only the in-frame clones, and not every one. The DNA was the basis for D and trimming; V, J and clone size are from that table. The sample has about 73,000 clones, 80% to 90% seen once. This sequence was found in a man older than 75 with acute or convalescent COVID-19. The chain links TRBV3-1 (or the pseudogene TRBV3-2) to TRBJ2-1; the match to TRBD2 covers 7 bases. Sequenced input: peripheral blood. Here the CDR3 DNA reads TGTGCCAGCAGCCAAGTTCTGGGGGGGGAGCAGTTCTTC. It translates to CASSQVLGGEQFF.